These T cell receptor beta chains were read from a single sample in a study of early stage breast cancer tumors. TCRdb's table, derived via immunoSEQ multiplex PCR, lists solely in-frame clones and lacks some. This table has 11,000 to 15,000 clones, 79% appearing once. The source material was normal breast tissue next to the tumor. The receptor set was obtained from a person aged 45 to 59 with breast cancer. CDR3s include the opening cysteine and the closing phenylalanine or tryptophan. D genes are given only for firm matches. Clone size is not always given. Where it is, it says once, few, many or a class for expanded clones.

d_gene	len	v_gene	abundance	j_gene	CDR3nt	CDR3aa
TRBD1	16	TRBV15	NA	TRBJ1-6	TGTGCCACCAGCAGAGACCAAAACAGGGGTGGTTCACCCCTCCACTTT	CATSRDQNRGGSPLHF
NA	14	TRBV7-2	NA	TRBJ2-5	TGTGCCAGCAGCTTATTCGGTAGACAAGAGACCCAGTACTTC	CASSLFGRQETQYF
TRBD2	17	TRBV30	NA	TRBJ2-1	TGTGCCTGGAGTGTACGGGGACTAGCGGGGGCTTACAATGAGCAGTTCTTC	CAWSVRGLAGAYNEQFF
TRBD1	18	TRBV27	once	TRBJ2-6	TGTGCCAGCAGTTTATGGGGACAGGGTATCTCTGGGGCCAACGTCCTGACTTTC	CASSLWGQGISGANVLTF
TRBD2	16	TRBV7-8	once	TRBJ2-1	TGTGCCAGCAGCTTGTCCGGCGGGAGCTCCTACAATGAGCAGTTCTTC	CASSLSGGSSYNEQFF
NA	11	TRBV27	few	TRBJ2-7	TGTGCCAGCAGTTACGGTTACGAGCAGTACTTC	CASSYGYEQYF
NA	15	TRBV2	NA	TRBJ2-5	TGTGCCAGCACCAAAGGGGGCGGGAGACAGGAGACCCAGTACTTC	CASTKGGGRQETQYF
TRBD2	18	TRBV4-3	NA	TRBJ2-7	TGCGCCAGCAGCCAAGATCTATGGCGGGAGGGCCTTTTTTACGAGCAGTACTTC	CASSQDLWREGLFYEQYF
NA	15	TRBV5-6	NA	TRBJ2-7	TGTGCCAGCAGCTTGGGTTACGGGGAACGGTACGAGCAGTACTTC	CASSLGYGERYEQYF
NA	16	TRBV6-1	NA	TRBJ1-4	TGTGCCAGCAGTGAAGTAGGGGCTGCAACTAATGAAAAACTGTTTTTT	CASSEVGAATNEKLFF
NA	17	TRBV19	NA	TRBJ1-1	TGTGCCAGTAGGACAACCGGGACGGACCCTTTGATCACTGAAGCTTTCTTT	CASRTTGTDPLITEAFF
TRBD2	15	TRBV7-2	NA	TRBJ2-3	TGTGCCAGCAGCTCTAGCGGGGGGTACGCAGATACGCAGTATTTT	CASSSSGGYADTQYF
NA	13	TRBV11-2	once	TRBJ1-4	TGTGCCAGCAGCCCGAGGACGGATGAAAAACTGTTTTTT	CASSPRTDEKLFF
NA	15	TRBV7-2	NA	TRBJ2-7	TGTGCCAGCAGCTTAGGTTATTGGGGGAGCTACGAGCAGTACTTC	CASSLGYWGSYEQYF
TRBD1	17	TRBV28	NA	TRBJ1-1	TGTGCCAGCAGGGGGGGAGGGGGCGGGCCCCTCGGGGTGGAAGCTTTCTTT	CASRGGGGGPLGVEAFF
NA	14	TRBV7-2	NA	TRBJ2-7	TGTGCCAGCAGCCCCGCGGCGACTGCCTACGAGCAGTACTTC	CASSPAATAYEQYF
NA	11	TRBV11-2	NA	TRBJ2-1	TGTGCCAGCAGCCCCTACAATGAGCAGTTCTTC	CASSPYNEQFF
TRBD1	14	TRBV7-9	NA	TRBJ2-4	TGTGCCAGCAGCTTACTTCGACAGGGGGACATTCAGTACTTC	CASSLLRQGDIQYF
NA	15	TRBV5-5	NA	TRBJ2-7	TGTGCCAGCAGCCCCGTAGGGTTGGAAACCTACGAGCAGTACTTC	CASSPVGLETYEQYF
NA	12	TRBV28	few	TRBJ2-7	TGTGCCAGCAGTCACCGGGTCCACGAGCAGTACTTC	CASSHRVHEQYF
NA	16	TRBV21-1	few	TRBJ2-2	TGTGCCAGCAGGCCTACTCACACAGGCTTGACCGGGGAGCTGTTTTTT	CASRPTHTGLTGELFF
TRBD2	15	TRBV7-9	NA	TRBJ2-3	TGTGCCAGCAGCGTCCCAGGGAGCGGGGCAGATACGCAGTATTTT	CASSVPGSGADTQYF
TRBD1	16	TRBV11-1	NA	TRBJ2-5	TGTGCCAGCAGCCCGGACAGGCCAGCCTTTCAGGAGACCCAGTACTTC	CASSPDRPAFQETQYF
NA	12	TRBV19	NA	TRBJ1-1	TGTGCCAGTGCGGACGCTGAAACATCAGCTTTCTTT	CASADAETSAFF
TRBD1	15	TRBV7-9	NA	TRBJ1-5	TGTGCCAGCAGCTCGGGACAGCCTAGCAATCAGCCCCAGCATTTT	CASSSGQPSNQPQHF
TRBD1	13	TRBV7-2	NA	TRBJ2-5	TGTGCCAGCAGCCGAGACAGGGACGAGACCCAGTACTTC	CASSRDRDETQYF
TRBD2	14	TRBV5-1	NA	TRBJ2-5	TGCGCCAGCAGCTTGGATGGGGAGGGTGGGACCCAGTACTTC	CASSLDGEGGTQYF
NA	14	TRBV5-1	NA	TRBJ2-2	TGCGCCAGCAGCTTGGGACGCCGAACCGGGGAGCTGTTTTTT	CASSLGRRTGELFF
NA	16	TRBV9	NA	TRBJ2-2	TGTGCCAGCAGCGTAGTTGGCGACGCGAACACCGGGGAGCTGTTTTTT	CASSVVGDANTGELFF
TRBD2	14	TRBV6-5	NA	TRBJ2-2	TGTGCCAGCAGATTGACGGGAGGGGCCGGGGAGCTGTTTTTT	CASRLTGGAGELFF
NA	16	TRBV4-3	NA	TRBJ1-1	TGCGCCAGCAGCCAAGACTATACCAGGGGCAACACTGAAGCTTTCTTT	CASSQDYTRGNTEAFF
NA	17	TRBV7-2	NA	TRBJ2-7	TGTGCCAGCAGCTTAGCGGGCACCTCGGGAGTAATGTACGAGCAGTACTTC	CASSLAGTSGVMYEQYF
NA	16	TRBV5-6	NA	TRBJ2-1	TGTGCCAGCAGCTTGATCACGGGGGCCGCGGGGAATGAGCAGTTCTTC	CASSLITGAAGNEQFF
TRBD2	14	TRBV10-2	NA	TRBJ2-5	TGCGCCAGCAGGGCCAGGGACTATTTGGAGACCCAGTACTTC	CASRARDYLETQYF
NA	18	TRBV9	NA	TRBJ2-3	TGTGCCAGCACCAACACAAGGGCTAGCATCGAGCCCACAGATACGCAGTATTTT	CASTNTRASIEPTDTQYF
TRBD1	15	TRBV6-5	NA	TRBJ1-2	TGTGCCAGCAGTTACGGGGACAGGGGGATTGGTGGCTACACCTTC	CASSYGDRGIGGYTF
NA	14	TRBV11-3	NA	TRBJ2-3	TGTGCCAGCAGCTCCGGGGGAAGCACAGATACGCAGTATTTT	CASSSGGSTDTQYF
NA	14	TRBV7-2	NA	TRBJ2-3	TGTGCCAGCAGCTTTTCGGCAGCCAAAGATACGCAGTATTTT	CASSFSAAKDTQYF
NA	13	TRBV30	NA	TRBJ1-5	TGTGCCTGGAGTAGGTCCAGCAATCAGCCCCAGCATTTT	CAWSRSSNQPQHF
NA	17	TRBV2	NA	TRBJ2-3	TGTGCCAGCAGTGAACTGAAGATGCTAACACACACAGATACGCAGTATTTT	CASSELKMLTHTDTQYF
NA	12	TRBV10-2	NA	TRBJ1-1	TGCGCCAGCAGTGAGTGGGGGGCTGAAGCTTTCTTT	CASSEWGAEAFF
NA	16	TRBV18	NA	TRBJ2-3	TGTGCCAGCTCACTCCAGGACAGCCGACTAAGGGATACGCAGTATTTT	CASSLQDSRLRDTQYF
NA	13	TRBV28	NA	TRBJ1-2	TGTGCCGTCAAAGGGGGGCAGGGCGGAGGCTACACCTTC	CAVKGGQGGGYTF